The clone carrying this T cell receptor beta chain was picked up one time. Its target is unknown. Use of 60 Vbeta and 13 Jbeta primers characterized the PCR. As handled by the study authors: There were about 80 million unique TCR beta chains by a later count, and approximately 12 million of them were shared. Profiling relied on immunoSEQ multiplex PCR, and the TCRdb table lists in-frame clones only, not all of them. The D gene and trimming were derived from the DNA, and the V and J assignments and clone size from that table. The data show around 140,000 clones, just over 65% seen once. Trimming took 6 bases from V and 2 from J; bases not matched to a gene: 6. The CDR3 has 16 amino acids. The V gene's germline CDR1 is ENHRY and CDR2 SYGVKD. The sample comes from a study of cytomegalovirus exposure and HLA in healthy donors. The study's findings and limits: Within a later analysis, the majority of CMV-associated TCR beta chains appeared HLA-restricted. Later analysis suggested links between common viral pathogens and several top significant clusters.

This chain links TRBV10-3 with TRBJ2-2, with TRBD1 matching 10 bases. This receptor was obtained from a woman aged 55-69 years in good health and CMV-seronegative. The source material was PBMCs. The CDR3 region is CAISPGQGFNTGELFF. CDR3 DNA: TGTGCCATCAGCCCGGGACAGGGGTTTAACACCGGGGAGCTGTTTTTT.